The clone carrying this TCR beta chain is labeled large. Its antigen is as yet unknown. The method was immunoSEQ multiplex PCR; TCRdb's version includes in-frame clones alone and lacks a portion of them. The sample carries some 1,700 clones, 55% recorded once. This specimen comes from a study of STAT3 mutations in large granular lymphocyte leukemia. V was clipped by 4 bases and J by 8 bases, with 11 bases between them. This CDR3 comprises 11 residues. Looked up from germline, CDR1 is SQVTM and CDR2 is ANQGSEA. Findings of the study overall: All newly emerging clones after therapy were STAT3 wild type. At least one immunodominant TCR beta clonotype appeared in every T-cell large granular lymphocyte leukemia patient.

Sequencing was done on a sample of peripheral blood mononuclear cells. This chain uses TRBV29-1 with TRBJ1-2, with D uncertain. The sequence derives from a man in his 60s with T-cell large granular lymphocyte leukemia. Some clones in this sample may be carry-over from other donors' samples. CDR3: CSVVVGKGYTF. The CDR3 nucleotides are TGCAGCGTTGTGGTGGGGAAAGGCTACACCTTC.